This TCR beta chain is from a study of blood T cell repertoires in COVID-19. Study overall: The study drew acute and convalescent COVID-19 samples from the United States, Italy and Spain. In each case, the material was cDNA or gDNA derived from T cells, B-cell-depleted T cells, or PBMCs.

Original methodology: Researchers report that nucleated cell counts were estimated from reference gene primer amplification. TCRdb's table, derived via immunoSEQ multiplex PCR, lists solely in-frame clones and lacks some. V and J calls and clone size come straight from that table; D and trimming were deduced from the DNA. The top ten hold roughly 3.5% of the sample, which has about 170,000 clones, around 86% seen once. Germline CDR1 reads LGHDT; CDR2 reads YNNKEL (reference sequence). The V gene lost 4 bases and the J gene lost 3 bases, with 13 bases spanning the gap. The CDR3 contains 14 residues. What was sequenced was peripheral blood. This sequence joins TRBV3-1 (or the pseudogene TRBV3-2) and TRBJ2-7, with D maybe TRBD1 (5 bases). The sequence came from a man between 65 and 85 years old with acute or convalescent COVID-19. The CDR3 region has the DNA TGTGCCAGCAGCCCGTTTGGGCAGGGCTACGAGCAGTACTTC. This encodes CASSPFGQGYEQYF.